This T cell receptor (beta chain) was identified in a study of HIV-infected patients and healthy controls. Study-wide results and caveats: Size-matched repertoire data failed to replicate the apparent Gini index recovery after therapy in HIV-infected patients. HIV-infected repertoires had significantly higher mean Gini indices than controls, possibly reflecting oligoclonality. Healthy controls carried many MAIT alpha-chain CDR3s, while HIV+ repertoires had few.

Follow-up blood was drawn about 14 weeks, roughly three months, after antiretroviral therapy began. All unsorted peripheral T cells were captured because whole blood was used without fractionation. Germline CDR1 reads SNHLY; CDR2 reads FYNNEI. V was clipped by 0 bases and J by 6 bases, with 14 bases between them. The length of the CDR3 is 15 residues. This clonotype is classed as medium-sized (0.01 to 0.1%). The antigen is undetermined. Reverse transcription used 500 to 550 ng RNA and constant-region primers for alpha and beta. Alpha and beta chain libraries were made separately by chain-specific third strand synthesis with multiplexing indices. From the 5' RACE reads, TCRdb called clonotypes with MiXCR, one entry per CDR3 protein. Here the sample spans roughly 7,800 distinct CDR3 sequences, 8.7% being singletons.

V gene TRBV2 combines with J gene TRBJ1-1; tentatively, D is TRBD1 (5 bases). The receptor was isolated from an adult with HIV infection. The sample here was blood, taken during antiretroviral therapy. CDR3 loop: CASSEAGVTSAEAFF. CDR3 nucleotide sequence: TGTGCCAGCAGTGAAGCGGGGGTCACTTCTGCTGAAGCTTTCTTT.